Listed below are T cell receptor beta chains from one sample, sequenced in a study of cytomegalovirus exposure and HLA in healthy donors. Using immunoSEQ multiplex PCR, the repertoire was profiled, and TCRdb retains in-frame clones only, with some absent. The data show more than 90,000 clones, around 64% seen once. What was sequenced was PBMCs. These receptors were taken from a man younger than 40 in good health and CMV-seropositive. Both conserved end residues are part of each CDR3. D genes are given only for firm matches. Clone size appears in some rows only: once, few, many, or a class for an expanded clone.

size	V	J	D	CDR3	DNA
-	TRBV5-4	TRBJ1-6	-	CASSLGPGGPLHF	TGTGCCAGCAGCTTGGGGCCTGGGGGGCCCCTCCACTTT
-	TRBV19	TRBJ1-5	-	CASSRGQRQPQHF	TGTGCCAGTAGTAGAGGGCAGCGGCAGCCCCAGCATTTT
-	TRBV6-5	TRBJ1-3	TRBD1	CASSLDRGTGNTIYF	TGTGCCAGCAGTTTGGACAGGGGAACTGGAAACACCATATATTTT
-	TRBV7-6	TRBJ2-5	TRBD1	CASSWTGLETQYF	TGTGCCAGCAGCTGGACAGGGTTGGAGACCCAGTACTTC
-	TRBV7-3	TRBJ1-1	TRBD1	CASSWGQGRTEAFF	TGTGCCAGCAGCTGGGGACAGGGTAGGACTGAAGCTTTCTTT
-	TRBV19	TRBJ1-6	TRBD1	CASRTGDSPLHF	TGTGCCAGTCGGACAGGGGATTCACCCCTCCACTTT
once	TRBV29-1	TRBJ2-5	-	CSVVASRETQYF	TGCAGCGTTGTAGCCAGTAGAGAGACCCAGTACTTC
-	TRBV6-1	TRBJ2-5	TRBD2	CASSDTSGGAGETQYF	TGTGCCAGCAGTGATACTAGCGGGGGGGCCGGGGAGACCCAGTACTTC
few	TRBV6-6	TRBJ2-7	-	CASSPTVPSYEQYF	TGTGCCAGCAGCCCGACAGTCCCCTCCTACGAGCAGTACTTC
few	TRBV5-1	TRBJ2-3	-	CASSLGQPTDTQYF	TGCGCCAGCAGCTTGGGACAGCCCACAGATACGCAGTATTTT
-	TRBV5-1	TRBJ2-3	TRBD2	CASSPWGSGGPPGTDTQYF	TGCGCCAGCAGCCCTTGGGGTAGCGGGGGGCCCCCAGGCACAGATACGCAGTATTTT
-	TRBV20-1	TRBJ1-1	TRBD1	CSARQGRGAFF	TGCAGTGCCAGACAGGGGAGGGGAGCTTTCTTT
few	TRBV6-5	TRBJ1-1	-	CASSYSTGSLNTEAFF	TGTGCCAGCAGTTACTCCACAGGGTCTCTGAACACTGAAGCTTTCTTT
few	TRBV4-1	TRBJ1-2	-	CASSQGQRYGYTF	TGCGCCAGCAGCCAAGGACAGAGATATGGCTACACCTTC
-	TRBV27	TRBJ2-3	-	CASSLRSGPRTDTQYF	TGTGCCAGCAGTTTAAGGAGCGGGCCTCGCACAGATACGCAGTATTTT
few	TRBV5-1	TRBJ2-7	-	CASSLEGRGSWEQYF	TGCGCCAGCAGCTTGGAGGGGCGCGGCTCCTGGGAGCAGTACTTC
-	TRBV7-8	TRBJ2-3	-	CASSLGLVSTDTQYF	TGTGCCAGCAGCTTAGGACTAGTTAGCACAGATACGCAGTATTTT
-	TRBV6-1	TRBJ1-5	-	CASGGELYQPQHF	TGTGCCAGCGGTGGAGAGCTCTATCAGCCCCAGCATTTT
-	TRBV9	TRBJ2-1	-	CASSVGGGSYNEQFF	TGTGCCAGCAGCGTAGGAGGGGGTTCCTACAATGAGCAGTTCTTC
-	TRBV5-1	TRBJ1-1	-	CASSPTRDFANTEAFF	TGCGCCAGCAGCCCGACCAGGGACTTCGCGAACACTGAAGCTTTCTTT
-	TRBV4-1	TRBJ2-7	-	CASSQDNRAPRNYEQYF	TGCGCCAGCAGCCAAGATAACAGGGCCCCCCGTAACTACGAGCAGTACTTC
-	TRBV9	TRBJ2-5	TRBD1	CASSGTGAVTQYF	TGTGCCAGCTCCGGGACAGGGGCCGTGACCCAGTACTTC
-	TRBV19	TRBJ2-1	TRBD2	CASSLRLAGLSSYNEQFF	TGTGCCAGTAGTTTGAGACTAGCGGGCCTTAGCTCCTACAATGAGCAGTTCTTC
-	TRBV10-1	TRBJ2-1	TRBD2	CASSSSGGGEQFF	TGCGCCAGCAGTTCTAGCGGGGGGGGAGAGCAGTTCTTC
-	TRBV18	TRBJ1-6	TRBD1	CASSPGQGSYSPLHF	TGTGCCAGCTCACCCGGACAGGGAAGTTATTCACCCCTCCACTTT
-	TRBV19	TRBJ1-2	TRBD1	CASSIPGTGGYTF	TGTGCCAGTAGTATTCCCGGGACAGGGGGCTACACCTTC
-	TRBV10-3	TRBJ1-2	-	CAISEGSPAANYGYTF	TGTGCCATCAGTGAGGGCAGTCCCGCAGCTAACTATGGCTACACCTTC
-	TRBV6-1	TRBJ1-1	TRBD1	CASSERGQGAGYTEAFF	TGTGCCAGCAGTGAACGGGGGCAGGGGGCTGGGTACACTGAAGCTTTCTTT
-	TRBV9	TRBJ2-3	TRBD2	CASTYSSTSGRPPDTQYF	TGTGCCAGCACCTACAGTTCTACTAGCGGGAGGCCCCCAGATACGCAGTATTTT
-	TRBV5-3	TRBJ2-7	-	CARSLPEKGARIRLSYEQYF	TGTGCCAGAAGCCTACCTGAGAAAGGCGCTCGAATCAGGCTAAGCTACGAGCAGTACTTC
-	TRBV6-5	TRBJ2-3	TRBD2	CASSYAGDTDTQYF	TGTGCCAGCAGTTACGCGGGGGACACAGATACGCAGTATTTT
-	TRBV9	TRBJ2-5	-	CASSVNTQETQYF	TGTGCCAGCAGCGTGAACACCCAAGAGACCCAGTACTTC
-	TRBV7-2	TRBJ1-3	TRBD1	CASSGQGSGNTIYF	TGTGCCAGCAGCGGACAGGGGTCTGGAAACACCATATATTTT
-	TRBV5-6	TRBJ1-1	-	CASSQQDTEAFF	TGTGCCAGCAGCCAACAGGACACTGAAGCTTTCTTT
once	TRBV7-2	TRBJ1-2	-	CASSLSEHRGYTF	TGTGCCAGCAGCTTATCAGAACATCGCGGCTACACCTTC
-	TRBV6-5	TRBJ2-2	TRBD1	CASSYRDRNTGELFF	TGTGCCAGCAGTTACCGGGACAGGAACACCGGGGAGCTGTTTTTT
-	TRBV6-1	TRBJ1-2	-	CASRPYRAGGDGYTF	TGTGCCAGCAGACCGTACCGGGCCGGGGGGGATGGCTACACCTTC
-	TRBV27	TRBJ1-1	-	CASSLQGKAEAFF	TGTGCCAGCAGTTTACAGGGAAAGGCTGAAGCTTTCTTT
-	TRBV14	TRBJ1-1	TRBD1	CASSQSDRGTEAFF	TGTGCCAGCAGCCAATCGGACAGGGGGACTGAAGCTTTCTTT
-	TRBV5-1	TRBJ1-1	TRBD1	CASSPLTGQNTEAFF	TGCGCCAGCAGCCCTCTGACAGGGCAGAACACTGAAGCTTTCTTT
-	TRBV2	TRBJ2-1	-	CASSPLGQHGNEQFF	TGTGCCAGCTCCCCCTTAGGACAGCACGGCAATGAGCAGTTCTTC
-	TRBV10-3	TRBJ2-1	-	CASSERRGGEQFF	TGTGCCAGCAGTGAAAGGAGGGGGGGTGAGCAGTTCTTC
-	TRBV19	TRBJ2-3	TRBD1	CASRGDRFTDTQYF	TGTGCCAGTAGGGGGGACAGGTTCACAGATACGCAGTATTTT
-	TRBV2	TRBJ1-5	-	CASSEGRRGRQPQHF	TGTGCCAGCAGTGAGGGTAGGAGGGGCCGGCAGCCCCAGCATTTT
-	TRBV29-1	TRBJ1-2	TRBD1	CSVDDPGQGYGYTF	TGCAGCGTTGATGACCCGGGACAGGGCTATGGCTACACCTTC
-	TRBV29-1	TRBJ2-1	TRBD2	CSVSSGSYNEQFF	TGCAGCGTTTCTAGCGGGAGTTACAATGAGCAGTTCTTC
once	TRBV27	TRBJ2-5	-	CASSSLSGGRQETQYF	TGTGCCAGCAGTTCCCTTTCTGGGGGGAGGCAAGAGACCCAGTACTTC
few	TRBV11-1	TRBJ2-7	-	CASSEGSYEQYF	TGTGCCAGCAGCGAGGGCTCCTACGAGCAGTACTTC
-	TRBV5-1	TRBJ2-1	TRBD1	CASRGWDRARGDSYNEQFF	TGCGCCAGCAGAGGGTGGGACAGAGCGAGGGGAGACTCCTACAATGAGCAGTTCTTC
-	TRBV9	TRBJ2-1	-	CASSVGTGSYNEQFF	TGTGCCAGCAGCGTAGGGACTGGTAGTTACAATGAGCAGTTCTTC